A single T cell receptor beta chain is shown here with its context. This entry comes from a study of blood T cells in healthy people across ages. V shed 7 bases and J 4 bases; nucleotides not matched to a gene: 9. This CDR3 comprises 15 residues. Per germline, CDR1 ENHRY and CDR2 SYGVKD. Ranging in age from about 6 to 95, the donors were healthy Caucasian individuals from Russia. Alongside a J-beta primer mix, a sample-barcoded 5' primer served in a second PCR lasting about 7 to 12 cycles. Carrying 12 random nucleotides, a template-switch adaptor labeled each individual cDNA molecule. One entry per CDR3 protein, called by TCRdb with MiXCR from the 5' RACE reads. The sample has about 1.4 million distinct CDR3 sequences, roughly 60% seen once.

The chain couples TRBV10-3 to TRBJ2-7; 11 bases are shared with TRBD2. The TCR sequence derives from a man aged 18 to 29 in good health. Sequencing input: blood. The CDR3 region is CAIKSPGTSGYEQYF. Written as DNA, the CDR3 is TGTGCCATCAAGAGCCCCGGGACTAGCGGATACGAGCAGTACTTC.